This TCR beta chain was captured in a study of cytomegalovirus exposure and HLA in healthy donors. PCR used 60 Vbeta primers and 13 Jbeta primers. TCRdb keeps only in-frame clones here, not all; method: immunoSEQ multiplex PCR. This sample yields roughly 200,000 clones, of which 75% to 85% are seen a single time; roughly 2.5% belongs to the top ten. Looked up from germline, CDR1 is LGHNA and CDR2 is YSLEER. The CDR3 has 16 amino acids. V gave up 2 bases and J gave up 2 bases, with 14 bases separating them. V gene TRBV4-3 combines with J gene TRBJ2-3, with TRBD1 as a possible D gene (6 bases). This receptor was identified in a woman aged 55 to 70 in good health and CMV-seropositive. Specimen: PBMCs. DNA of the CDR3: TGCGCCAGCAGCCAACAGGGGAACGGAATCACAGATACGCAGTATTTT. This gives the protein CASSQQGNGITDTQYF.